Listed here are 26 T cell receptor beta chains from one sample, sequenced in a study of T cell responses to AZD1222 COVID-19 vaccine. TCRdb's copy holds only in-frame clones and misses some; the assay was immunoSEQ multiplex PCR. The profile shows about 120,000 clones, 80% to 90% of them singletons. Sequencing used peripheral blood, obtained on day 0 of AZD1222 vaccination. The receptors derive from an adult in good health.

The genes are TRBV5-1 and TRBJ2-5, with D hard to call. Trimming cost V 2 bases and J 2 bases, with 16 bases left between them. There are 16 residues in the CDR3. CDR1 is SGHRS and CDR2 is YFSETQ in the germline V gene. In nucleotides, the CDR3 is TGCGCCAGCAGCTTCCTAGGGCTGACCATTCAAGAGACCCAGTACTTC. This gives the protein CASSFLGLTIQETQYF.

The V call is TRBV6-5, the J call TRBJ1-6, with 7 positions matching TRBD1. Germline V gene lookup returns CDR1 MNHEY and CDR2 SVGAGI. V lost 6 bases and J lost 12; bases outside the gene matches: 8. The CDR3 covers 13 residues. CDR3 nucleotide sequence: TGTGCCAGCAGGAGGGACAGCCAAGGACCCCTCCACTTT. This sequence encodes CASRRDSQGPLHF.

V gene TRBV5-6 combines with J gene TRBJ1-2; a possible D gene is TRBD1 (6 bases). Germline V gene sequence: CDR1 SGHDT, CDR2 YYEEEE. CDR3 length: 16 residues. Trimming removed 4 bases from V and 4 bases from J, with 20 bases in between. The CDR3 loop is CASSPGMLGGPYGYTF. The CDR3 DNA sequence: TGTGCCAGCAGCCCCGGTATGTTAGGGGGGCCCTATGGCTACACCTTC. Using reference TRBV5-6 and TRBJ1-2 for the parts outside the CDR3, the full variable domain is DAGVTQSPTHLIKTRGQQVTLRCSPKSGHDTVSWYQQALGQGPQFIFQYYEEEERQRGNFPDRFSGHQFPNYSSELNVNALLLGDSALYLCASSPGMLGGPYGYTFGSGTRLTVV.

The genes are TRBV27 and TRBJ1-5; D possibly corresponds to TRBD1 (5 bases). CDR1 and CDR2 (germline): MNHEY, SMNVEV (reference sequence). V gave up 6 bases and J gave up 6 bases, with 18 bases separating them. The CDR3 contains 15 residues. The chain's CDR3 is CASSSAWQGRQPQHF. Here the CDR3 DNA reads TGTGCCAGCAGCAGCGCCTGGCAGGGACGTCAGCCCCAGCATTTT.

The rearrangement uses TRBV7-2 and TRBJ1-5; perhaps TRBD1 as D (5 bases). CDR3 size: 16 residues. The germline V and J ends were trimmed by 4 bases and 4 bases, with 17 bases remaining between them. Germline assignment: CDR1 SGHTA and CDR2 FQGNSA. CDR3 nucleotide sequence: TGTGCCAGCAGCTCCGCTGGGGCCCCAGGGAATCAGCCCCAGCATTTT. Its translation is CASSSAGAPGNQPQHF.

A single count supports this clone. The chain joins TRBV19 to TRBJ2-3; TRBD2 agrees at 7 bases. In germline, CDR1 is LNHDA, CDR2 SQIVND (reference sequence). The CDR3 loop spans 14 amino acids. V was pared by 3 bases and J by 0 bases, with 0 bases of the junction left unmatched. The CDR3 region is CASSMTSSTDTQYF. In DNA form, the CDR3 reads TGTGCCAGTAGTATGACTAGCAGCACAGATACGCAGTATTTT.

CDR3 protein: CASSPPRGQGSYEQYF. The CDR3 DNA follows: TGTGCCAGCAGTCCCCCGCGGGGACAGGGCTCCTACGAGCAGTACTTC. J is TRBJ2-7 and V is TRBV28; 9 bases fit TRBD1. The CDR3 runs 16 residues. Germline CDR1 reads MDHEN; CDR2 reads SYDVKM. V dropped 5 bases and J dropped 0; count of bases not matched to a gene: 8. Complete variable domain (other parts from reference TRBV28 and TRBJ2-7): DVKVTQSSRYLVKRTGEKVFLECVQDMDHENMFWYRQDPGLGLRLIYFSYDVKMKEKGDIPEGYSVSREKKERFSLILESASTNQTSMYLCASSPPRGQGSYEQYFGPGTRLTVT.

The V and J genes are TRBV28 and TRBJ2-1; 9 bases agree with TRBD2. Germline V gene lookup returns CDR1 MDHEN and CDR2 SYDVKM. This CDR3 is built from 16 residues. The V gene end was trimmed by 2 bases and the J gene end by 6 bases; junction bases not matched to a gene: 8. As DNA, the CDR3 is TGTGCCAGCAGTTTAAGTAGCGGGAGAACCCGCAATGAGCAGTTCTTC. Its translation: CASSLSSGRTRNEQFF.

V gene TRBV2 combines with J gene TRBJ2-5; 12 bases agree with TRBD2. The V and J ends lost 7 bases and 4 bases, in that order; junction bases with no gene match: 10. Germline CDR1 SNHLY, CDR2 FYNNEI. The CDR3 is 16 residues long. CDR3 protein: CASNYPLAGGIETQYF. The CDR3 nucleotides read TGTGCCAGCAATTACCCCCTAGCGGGAGGGATAGAGACCCAGTACTTC.

The gene calls are TRBV5-4 and TRBJ1-1; D possibly corresponds to TRBD1 (5 bases). The CDR3 totals 13 residues. Trimming removed 1 base at V and 5 bases at J, with 9 bases between. CDR1 and CDR2 from the germline V gene are SGHNT and YYREEE (reference sequence). CDR3 DNA sequence: TGTGCCAGCAGCTTGTGGGGGACTACTGAAGCTTTCTTT. Residues: CASSLWGTTEAFF.

Only a few counts were recorded for this clone. V usage is TRBV7-2 and J usage is TRBJ2-7, with D possibly being TRBD1 (6 bases). V lost 3 bases, J lost 1 base, and 10 bases lay in between. Germline CDR1 SGHTA, CDR2 FQGNSA. CDR3 length: 14 amino acids. CDR3 protein: CASSFNRVSYEQYF. The CDR3 nucleotides are TGTGCCAGCAGCTTCAACAGGGTATCCTACGAGCAGTACTTC.

The chain employs TRBV5-4 and TRBJ2-2, with D perhaps matching TRBD2 (7 bases). The CDR3 contains 16 residues. The V end was cut by 0 bases, the J end by 4 bases, with 13 bases between. CDR1 and CDR2 (germline): SGHNT, YYREEE (reference sequence). The CDR3 loop is CASSLVVGGGTGELFF. DNA for the CDR3: TGTGCCAGCAGCTTGGTTGTGGGAGGGGGCACCGGGGAGCTGTTTTTT.

V usage is TRBV5-1 and J usage is TRBJ2-5; 9 nucleotides line up with TRBD1. V was pared by 6 bases and J by 4 bases, with 7 bases of the junction left unmatched. This CDR3 region has 14 residues. Germline assignment: CDR1 SGHRS and CDR2 YFSETQ. The CDR3 nucleotides read TGCGCCAGCACCACAGGGGGCCGAGGAGAGACCCAGTACTTC. The encoded protein is CASTTGGRGETQYF.

This rearrangement joins TRBV19 to TRBJ2-7; TRBD2 matches at 10 bases. The CDR3 spans 15 residues. The V gene end was trimmed by 1 base and the J gene end by 3 bases; junction bases not matched to a gene: 3. CDR1 and CDR2 (germline): LNHDA, SQIVND (reference sequence). CDR3 residues: CASSIGTSGLYEQYF. For the CDR3, the DNA is TGTGCCAGTAGTATAGGGACTAGCGGTCTCTACGAGCAGTACTTC.

The V call is TRBV19, the J call TRBJ1-3, with 7 bases fitting TRBD1. The junction had 2 bases not matched to a gene; V was cut back by 4 bases and J by 2 bases. Germline CDR1 reads LNHDA; CDR2 reads SQIVND (reference sequence). CDR3 length equals 14 residues. CDR3: CASSKGQAGNTIYF. The DNA of the CDR3 is TGTGCCAGTAGTAAAGGACAGGCTGGAAACACCATATATTTT.

The genes are TRBV29-1 and TRBJ1-2; 8 bases match TRBD1. Trimming cost V 7 bases and J 4 bases; bases outside gene matches: 11. The CDR3 is 14 residues long. CDR1 and CDR2 (germline): SQVTM, ANQGSEA. Here the CDR3 DNA reads TGCAGCGACCGGGGGCAGGGGGCCGGCTATGGCTACACCTTC. It translates to CSDRGQGAGYGYTF.

This clone appeared once. The chain links TRBV28 to TRBJ2-7, with D unresolved. Germline CDR1 is MDHEN and CDR2 is SYDVKM. CDR3 size: 13 residues. V lost 2 bases, J lost 0 bases, and 5 bases lay in between. CDR3: CASSLSASYEQYF. For the CDR3, the DNA is TGTGCCAGCAGTTTAAGCGCCTCCTACGAGCAGTACTTC.

This clone was observed once. The V call is TRBV6-5, the J call TRBJ1-3; D is undetermined. CDR1 and CDR2 (germline): MNHEY, SVGAGI. The CDR3 is 13 residues long. V lost 0 bases and J 9 bases, leaving 9 bases between the germline ends. The CDR3 loop is CASSYSSEGTIYF. Here the CDR3 DNA reads TGTGCCAGCAGTTACTCATCGGAGGGCACCATATATTTT.

V is TRBV5-4 and J is TRBJ1-4; no reliable D call. Germline V gene data show CDR1 as SGHNT and CDR2 as YYREEE (reference sequence). V lost 1 base, J lost 3 bases, and 10 bases lay in between. The CDR3 consists of 15 residues. The CDR3 here is CASSLLGGSNEKLFF. The CDR3 DNA reads as TGTGCCAGCAGCTTGCTGGGCGGCTCTAATGAAAAACTGTTTTTT.

The chain carries TRBV27 and TRBJ1-3, with 12 bases fitting TRBD1. V was pared by 5 bases and J by 9 bases, with 20 bases of the junction left unmatched. Per the germline V gene, CDR1 is MNHEY and CDR2 is SMNVEV (reference sequence). The CDR3 contains 19 residues. As DNA, the CDR3 is TGTGCCAGCAGTCCCCACTGGGGACAGGGGGCTCTCGAGGAAAGCACCATATATTTT. It encodes CASSPHWGQGALEESTIYF.

V gene TRBV7-3 combines with J gene TRBJ2-7, with 8 bases fitting TRBD2. V shed 4 bases, J shed 2 bases, and the junction held 7 bases outside the gene matches. This CDR3 comprises 15 residues. Per the germline V gene, CDR1 is SGHTA and CDR2 is FQGTGA. Here the CDR3 DNA reads TGTGCCAGCAGCTCCGACCCGGGACTAGCCTACGAGCAGTACTTC. It translates to CASSSDPGLAYEQYF.

V gene TRBV9 combines with J gene TRBJ1-1; D is undetermined. The CDR3 runs 13 residues. Per germline, CDR1 SGDLS and CDR2 YYNGEE. V was clipped by 4 bases and J by 5 bases, with 12 bases between them. CDR3 in DNA: TGTGCCAGCAGCACAGATGCGGGAACTGAAGCTTTCTTT. The encoded protein is CASSTDAGTEAFF.

The rearrangement links TRBV21-1 to TRBJ1-1; the table gives TRBD1 as D, unverified against the DNA. TRBV21-1 is recorded as a pseudogene. The CDR3 sequence is 15 residues long. CDR3 sequence reads: CASSKHGDSDGEAFF. The CDR3 DNA reads as TGTGCCAGCAGCAAACATGGGGACAGCGATGGTGAAGCTTTCTTT.

This clone turned up a few times. This chain uses TRBV11-3 with TRBJ2-7; 7 bases are a match to TRBD1. V lost 2 bases to trimming and J lost 6 bases; unmatched junction nucleotides: 10. The CDR3 runs to 15 residues. Germline V gene data show CDR1 as SGHNT and CDR2 as YENEEA. Here the CDR3 reads CASSLMGNRGSEQYF. The CDR3 nucleotides read TGTGCCAGCAGCTTAATGGGGAACAGGGGTTCCGAGCAGTACTTC. Full variable domain (rest looked up from reference TRBV11-3 and TRBJ2-7): EAGVVQSPRYKIIEKKQPVAFWCNPISGHNTLYWYLQNLGQGPELLIRYENEEAVDDSQLPKDRFSAERLKGVDSTLKIQPAELGDSAVYLCASSLMGNRGSEQYFGPGTRLTVT.

The rearrangement uses TRBV9 and TRBJ1-5, with 8 bases lining up with TRBD1. V gave up 4 bases and J gave up 3 bases; unmatched junction bases: 6. The V gene's germline CDR1 is SGDLS and CDR2 YYNGEE. The CDR3 covers 15 residues. CDR3 protein: CASSMTGATNQPQHF. The CDR3 region has the DNA TGTGCCAGCAGCATGACAGGGGCCACCAATCAGCCCCAGCATTTT.

Turning to this clone: Other DNA sequences from this sample encode an identical CDR3 as well. CDR3 sequence (DNA): TGTGCCAGCAGCTTACAGGAGAGCTCTGGAAACACCATATATTTT. Encoded protein: CASSLQESSGNTIYF. The genes are TRBV6-5 and TRBJ1-3; possibly TRBD1 for D (5 bases). Trimming removed 6 bases from V and 0 bases from J, with 12 bases in between. The CDR3 totals 15 residues. Germline CDR1 and CDR2: MNHEY and SVGAGI.